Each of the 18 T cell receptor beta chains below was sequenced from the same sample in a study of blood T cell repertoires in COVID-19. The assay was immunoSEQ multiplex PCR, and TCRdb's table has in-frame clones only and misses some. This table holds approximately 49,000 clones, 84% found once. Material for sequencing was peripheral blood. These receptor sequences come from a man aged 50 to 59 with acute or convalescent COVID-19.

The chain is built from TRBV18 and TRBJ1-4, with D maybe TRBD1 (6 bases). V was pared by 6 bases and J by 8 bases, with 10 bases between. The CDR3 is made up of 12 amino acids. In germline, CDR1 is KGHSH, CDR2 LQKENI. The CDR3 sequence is CASSQGKEKLFF. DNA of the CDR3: TGTGCCAGCTCCCAGGGGAAGGAAAAACTGTTTTTT.

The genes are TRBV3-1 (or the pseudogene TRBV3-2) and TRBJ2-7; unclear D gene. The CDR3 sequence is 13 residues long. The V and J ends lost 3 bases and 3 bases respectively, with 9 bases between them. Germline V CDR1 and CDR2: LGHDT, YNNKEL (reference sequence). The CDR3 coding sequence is TGTGCCAGCAGCCAGCAGCGAATCTACGAGCAGTACTTC. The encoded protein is CASSQQRIYEQYF.

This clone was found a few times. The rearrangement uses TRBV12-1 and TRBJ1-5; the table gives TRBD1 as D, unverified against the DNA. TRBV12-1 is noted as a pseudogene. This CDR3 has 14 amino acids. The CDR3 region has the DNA TGTGCCAGCAGCCCCAGGAGCAGGGATCAGCCCCAGCATTTT. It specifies CASSPRSRDQPQHF.

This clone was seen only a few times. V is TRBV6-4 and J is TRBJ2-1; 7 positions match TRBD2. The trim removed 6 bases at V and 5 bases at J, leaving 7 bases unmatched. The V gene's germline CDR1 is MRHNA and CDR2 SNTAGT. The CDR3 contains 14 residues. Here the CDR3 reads CASSLTSIHNEQFF. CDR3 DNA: TGTGCCAGCAGCCTGACTAGCATCCACAATGAGCAGTTCTTC.

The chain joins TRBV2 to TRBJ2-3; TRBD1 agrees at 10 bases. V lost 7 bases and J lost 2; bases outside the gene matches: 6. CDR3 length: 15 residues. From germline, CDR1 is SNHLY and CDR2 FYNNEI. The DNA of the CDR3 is TGTGCCAGCACCAGGACAGGGGGAGACACAGATACGCAGTATTTT. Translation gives CASTRTGGDTDTQYF.

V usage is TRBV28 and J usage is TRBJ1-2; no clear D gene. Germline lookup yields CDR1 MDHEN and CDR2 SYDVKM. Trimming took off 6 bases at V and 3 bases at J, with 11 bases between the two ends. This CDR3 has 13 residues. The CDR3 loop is CASSPAQDYGYTF. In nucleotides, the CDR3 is TGTGCCAGCAGCCCGGCTCAGGACTATGGCTACACCTTC.

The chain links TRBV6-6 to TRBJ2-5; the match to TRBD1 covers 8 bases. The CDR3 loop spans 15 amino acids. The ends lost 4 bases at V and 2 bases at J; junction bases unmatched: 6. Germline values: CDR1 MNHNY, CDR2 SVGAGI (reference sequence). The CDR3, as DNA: TGTGCCAGCAGTTTTGGACAGGGCGGGCAAGAGACCCAGTACTTC. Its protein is CASSFGQGGQETQYF.

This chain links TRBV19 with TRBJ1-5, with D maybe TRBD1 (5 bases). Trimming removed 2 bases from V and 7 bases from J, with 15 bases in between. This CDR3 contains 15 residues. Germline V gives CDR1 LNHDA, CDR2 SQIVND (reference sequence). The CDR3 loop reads CASSIILGLGQPQHF. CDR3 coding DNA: TGTGCCAGTAGTATAATTCTGGGGCTAGGGCAGCCCCAGCATTTT. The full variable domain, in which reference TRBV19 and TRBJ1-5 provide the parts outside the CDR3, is DGGITQSPKYLFRKEGQNVTLSCEQNLNHDAMYWYRQDPGQGLRLIYYSQIVNDFQKGDIAEGYSVSREKKESFPLTVTSAQKNPTAFYLCASSIILGLGQPQHFGDGTRLSIL.

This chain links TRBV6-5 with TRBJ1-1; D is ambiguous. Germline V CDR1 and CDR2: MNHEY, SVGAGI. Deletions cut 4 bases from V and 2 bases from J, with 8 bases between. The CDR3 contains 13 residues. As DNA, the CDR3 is TGTGCCAGCAGTTCCGGGGAAAACACTGAAGCTTTCTTT. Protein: CASSSGENTEAFF.

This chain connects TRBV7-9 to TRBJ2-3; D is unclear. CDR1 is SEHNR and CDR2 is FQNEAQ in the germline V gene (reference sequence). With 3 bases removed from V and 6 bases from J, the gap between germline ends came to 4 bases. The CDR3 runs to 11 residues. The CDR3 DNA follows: TGTGCCAGCAGCTTTGAGGATACGCAGTATTTT. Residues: CASSFEDTQYF.

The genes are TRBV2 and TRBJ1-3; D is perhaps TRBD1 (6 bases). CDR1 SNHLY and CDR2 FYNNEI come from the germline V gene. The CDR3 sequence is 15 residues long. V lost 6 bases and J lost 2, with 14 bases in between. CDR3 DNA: TGTGCCAGCAGCCGGGACACCGGGGCTGGAAACACCATATATTTT. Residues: CASSRDTGAGNTIYF.

The CDR3, as DNA: TGTGCCAGCAGCTCCTACAGGGCTACATCGAACACTGAAGCTTTCTTT. Its translation: CASSSYRATSNTEAFF. The V gene is TRBV7-8, the J gene TRBJ1-1; a possible D gene is TRBD1 (6 bases). The V gene's germline CDR1 is SGHVS and CDR2 FQNEAQ. Trimming removed 4 bases from V and 1 base from J, with 16 bases in between. The CDR3 has 16 amino acids.

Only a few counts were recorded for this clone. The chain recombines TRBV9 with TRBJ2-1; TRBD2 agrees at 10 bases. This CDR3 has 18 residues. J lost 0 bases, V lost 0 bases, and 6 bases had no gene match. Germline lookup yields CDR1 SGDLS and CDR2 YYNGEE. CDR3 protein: CASSVAGSGGASYNEQFF. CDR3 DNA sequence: TGTGCCAGCAGCGTAGCCGGGAGCGGGGGGGCCTCCTACAATGAGCAGTTCTTC.

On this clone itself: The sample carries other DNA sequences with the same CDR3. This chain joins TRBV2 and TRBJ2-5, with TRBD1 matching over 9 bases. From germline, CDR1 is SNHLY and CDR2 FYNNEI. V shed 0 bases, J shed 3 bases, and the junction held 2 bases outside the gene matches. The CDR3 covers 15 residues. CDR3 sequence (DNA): TGTGCCAGCAGTGAAGCAAGGACAGGGGAAGAGACCCAGTACTTC. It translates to CASSEARTGEETQYF. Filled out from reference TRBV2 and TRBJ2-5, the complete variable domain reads EPEVTQTPSHQVTQMGQEVILRCVPISNHLYFYWYRQILGQKVEFLVSFYNNEISEKSEIFDDQFSVERPDGSNFTLKIRSTKLEDSAMYFCASSEARTGEETQYFGPGTRLLVL.

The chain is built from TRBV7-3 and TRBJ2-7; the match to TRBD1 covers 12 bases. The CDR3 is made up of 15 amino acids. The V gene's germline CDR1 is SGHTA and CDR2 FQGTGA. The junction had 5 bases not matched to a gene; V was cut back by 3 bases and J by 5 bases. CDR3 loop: CASSLGQGALDEQYF. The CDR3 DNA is TGTGCCAGCAGCTTGGGACAGGGGGCCTTGGACGAGCAGTACTTC. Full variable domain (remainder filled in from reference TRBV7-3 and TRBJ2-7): GAGVSQTPSNKVTEKGKYVELRCDPISGHTALYWYRQSLGQGPEFLIYFQGTGAADDSGLPNDRFFAVRPEGSVSTLKIQRTERGDSAVYLCASSLGQGALDEQYFGPGTRLTVT.

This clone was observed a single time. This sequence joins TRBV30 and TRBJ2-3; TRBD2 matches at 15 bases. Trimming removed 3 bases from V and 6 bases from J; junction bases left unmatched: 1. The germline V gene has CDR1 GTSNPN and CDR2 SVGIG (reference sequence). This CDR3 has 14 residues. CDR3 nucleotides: TGTGCCTGGAGCGGGACTAGCGGGGGGGATACGCAGTATTTT. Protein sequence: CAWSGTSGGDTQYF.

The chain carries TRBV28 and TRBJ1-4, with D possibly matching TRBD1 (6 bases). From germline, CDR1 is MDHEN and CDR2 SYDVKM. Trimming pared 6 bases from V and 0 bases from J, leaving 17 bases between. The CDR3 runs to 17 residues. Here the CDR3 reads CASSFMMNRATNEKLFF. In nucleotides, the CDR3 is TGTGCCAGCAGCTTTATGATGAACAGGGCAACTAATGAAAAACTGTTTTTT.

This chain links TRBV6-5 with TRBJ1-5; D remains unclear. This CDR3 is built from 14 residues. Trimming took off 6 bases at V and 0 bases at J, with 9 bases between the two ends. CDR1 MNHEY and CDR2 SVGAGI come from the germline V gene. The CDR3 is CASRRGYSNQPQHF. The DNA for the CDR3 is TGTGCCAGCAGAAGAGGCTATAGCAATCAGCCCCAGCATTTT.